This T cell receptor (beta chain) comes out of a study of molecular identifiers for immune sequencing clone quantification. Findings and limits, study-wide: Underestimated sizes of highly expanded clones could result from identical TCR molecules that share a barcode.

The CDR3 has 14 residues. Trimming took off 5 bases at V and 5 bases at J, with 15 bases between the two ends. This clonotype has more than one count but fewer than ten. Its target is unknown. TCRdb ran MiXCR on the PCR reads and lists one entry per CDR3 protein. This sample has about 640,000 distinct CDR3 sequences, with 20% found just once. When naive CD8 T cells were sorted, they were gated as CD8+CD4-CCR7+CD45RA+. This sequence originates from a human donor in good health. Some libraries in this study had Jurkat cell RNA spiked in. Sequenced input: naive CD8+ T cells from blood, with Jurkat cell RNA spiked in. Documented subset: FACS-sorted CD8+CD4-CCR7+CD45RA+ naive T cells. V usage is TRBV12-3 or TRBV12-4 and J usage is TRBJ2-5; a weak D match, TRBD1 (6 bases). DNA for the CDR3: TGTGCCAGCAGTCAAGCTAGGACAGTTGAGACCCAGTACTTC. It encodes CASSQARTVETQYF.